This T cell receptor beta chain originates from a study of naive and memory T cell subsets (TCRdb year 2017). Background on the whole study: The figure summarizing these samples reported 10 blood donors, 7 tuberculin skin test biopsies and 3 saline control biopsies. PCR2 was typically run as a SYBR Green qPCR and stopped at a set threshold, although low-input samples could use end-point PCR of around 6 cycles instead.

Concerning this clonotype: Its specific antigen is unknown. No much larger clone exists at a distance of one base, and base qualities are not known.

A robust, sensitive protocol for the amplification, sequencing and analysis of TCRs was described in the study, in which 3' ligation of a UMI-containing oligonucleotide to TCR cDNA was used. For whole blood analysis, less than 3 ml of peripheral blood was drawn from adult healthy volunteers into Tempus tubes, and RNA was extracted according to the manufacturer's instructions. Before reverse transcription, total RNA that had not been cell sorted was treated with RQ1 DNase, with a target input of about 1 to 1000 ng. Skin biopsy and whole blood libraries were made to test pipeline robustness in samples where T cells form a minority population. The library came from 5' RACE. The ligated cDNA was amplified by four rounds of PCR, in which nested alpha and beta constant region primers were used together with the SP2 primer. For the blood and skin samples, reverse transcription of TCR RNA was done with SuperScript IV along with alpha and beta constant region primers. T4 RNA ligase 1 was used to ligate an oligonucleotide containing the Illumina SP2 primer and a UMI to the 3' end of the cDNA. To prevent hairpin formation, the 12-nucleotide UMI was made up of two random hexamers with an eight-base spacer between them. TCR alpha and beta chain libraries were processed separately from the second PCR onward, with dual indexing for multiplexing. After pooling, the indexed libraries were analyzed by capillary electrophoresis and sequenced on either an Illumina MiSeq or NextSeq. PhiX DNA at about 5-7.5% was added to the libraries to raise base diversity and improve cluster recognition. The original methods were these. Demultiplexor pulled UMIs out of read 2, joined the UMIs with the TCR sequence from read 1, and separated reads according to sample indices. Decombinator identified V and J genes and V-J junctions and gave each TCR a five-part identifier that included V and J deletions. Collapsinator used UMIs to correct sequencing errors and PCR amplification heterogeneity, yielding UMI-based abundance per TCR. CDR3Translator converted identifiers to nucleotide sequence, translated to amino acids, and extracted CDR3 regions using terminal motifs. Error-corrected alpha and beta TCR counts from blood and skin were compared after normalization to input RNA amount. TCRdb reworked the public reads: Q25 trimming with fastp, MiXCR clone assembly, productive beta chains retained. Every CDR3 protein is listed once, alongside the most common genes and DNA of its rows. TCRdb assigned the V and J calls; the authors' analysis was not used. This sample comprises 32,000 or so distinct CDR3 sequences, approximately 15% of them detected only once. The leading ten clones occupy around 2.5% of the sample.

The study at large found these results: The RNA-based method was acknowledged as potentially sensitive to TCR transcript changes with T cell activation and differentiation.

Trimming leaves V shorter by 5 bases and J shorter by 3 bases, with the junction holding 6 bases beyond the gene matches. The CDR3 covers 15 residues, taking in both the cysteine and the phenylalanine. Solely the CDR3 DNA is kept, with 45 bases framed from the first base. Via the germline V gene, CDR1 is MNHEY and CDR2 SVGAGI. The sequence was collected from a female donor in good health. The chain is encoded by TRBV6-5 joined to TRBJ1-5, with TRBD1 matching 8 junction bases. The CDR3 corresponds to CASSPDRGNNQPQHF. The DNA reads TGTGCCAGCAGTCCCGACAGGGGCAACAATCAGCCCCAGCATTTT.